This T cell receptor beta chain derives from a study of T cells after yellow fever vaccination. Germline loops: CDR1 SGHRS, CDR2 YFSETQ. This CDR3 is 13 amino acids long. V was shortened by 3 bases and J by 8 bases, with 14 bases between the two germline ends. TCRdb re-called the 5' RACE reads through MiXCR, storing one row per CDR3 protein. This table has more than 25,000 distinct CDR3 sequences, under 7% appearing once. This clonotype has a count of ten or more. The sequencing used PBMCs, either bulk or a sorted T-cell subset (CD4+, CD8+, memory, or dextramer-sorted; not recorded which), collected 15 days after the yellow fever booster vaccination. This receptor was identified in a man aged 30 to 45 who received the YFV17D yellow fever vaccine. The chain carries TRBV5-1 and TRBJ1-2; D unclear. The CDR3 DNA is TGCGCCAGCAGCTCGTACCCCCCAGGAGGCTACACCTTC. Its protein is CASSSYPPGGYTF.